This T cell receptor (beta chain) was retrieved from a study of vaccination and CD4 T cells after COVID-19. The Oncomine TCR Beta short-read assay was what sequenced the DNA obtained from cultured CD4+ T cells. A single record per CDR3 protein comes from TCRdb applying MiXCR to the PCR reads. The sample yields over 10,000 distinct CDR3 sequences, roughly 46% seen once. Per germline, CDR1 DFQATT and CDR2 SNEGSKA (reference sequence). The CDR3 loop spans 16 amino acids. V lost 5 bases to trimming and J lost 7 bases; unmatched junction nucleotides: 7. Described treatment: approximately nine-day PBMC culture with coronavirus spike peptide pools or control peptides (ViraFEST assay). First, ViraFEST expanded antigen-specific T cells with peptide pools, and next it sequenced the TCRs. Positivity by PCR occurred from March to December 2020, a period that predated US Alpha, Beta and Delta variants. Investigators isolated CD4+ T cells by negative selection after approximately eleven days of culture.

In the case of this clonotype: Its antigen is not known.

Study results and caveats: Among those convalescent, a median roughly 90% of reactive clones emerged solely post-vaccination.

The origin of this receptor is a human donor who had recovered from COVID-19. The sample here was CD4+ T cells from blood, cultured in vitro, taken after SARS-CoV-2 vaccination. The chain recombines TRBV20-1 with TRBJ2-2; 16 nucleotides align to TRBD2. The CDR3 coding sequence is TGCAGTGCTCCAGGGACTAGCGGGAGGGCCTACGGGGAGCTGTTTTTT. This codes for CSAPGTSGRAYGELFF.